Described below is a single T cell receptor (beta chain) sequence and its context. The sample belongs to a study of TIL therapy for anti-PD-1-resistant metastatic lung cancer. Study-wide context: Median tumor PD-L1 proportion score was roughly 6%. Tumors carried a median roughly 1.6 non-synonymous mutations per megabase.

The immunoSEQ assay was v3. Assay used: immunoSEQ multiplex PCR; TCRdb lists only in-frame clones, some missing. The repertoire holds about 14,000 clones, with 86% as singletons. The time point is: pre-treatment sample, taken before nivolumab and TIL therapy. Germline CDR1 SGHRS, CDR2 YFSETQ. The CDR3 is made up of 16 amino acids. Trimming left V 4 bases short and J 1 base short, with 17 bases between. This sample comprised blood, obtained at baseline. The chain links TRBV5-1 to TRBJ1-1, with D perhaps matching TRBD1 (5 bases). This clonotype was sampled from a person aged 25 to 80 with non-small cell lung cancer. The CDR3 sequence: CASSPGTGFRNTEAFF. Written as DNA, the CDR3 is TGCGCCAGCAGCCCTGGGACGGGTTTTCGGAACACTGAAGCTTTCTTT. Drawing the rest from reference TRBV5-1 and TRBJ1-1, the complete variable domain is KAGVTQTPRYLIKTRGQQVTLSCSPISGHRSVSWYQQTPGQGLQFLFEYFSETQRNKGNFPGRFSGRQFSNSRSEMNVSTLELGDSALYLCASSPGTGFRNTEAFFGQGTRLTVV.